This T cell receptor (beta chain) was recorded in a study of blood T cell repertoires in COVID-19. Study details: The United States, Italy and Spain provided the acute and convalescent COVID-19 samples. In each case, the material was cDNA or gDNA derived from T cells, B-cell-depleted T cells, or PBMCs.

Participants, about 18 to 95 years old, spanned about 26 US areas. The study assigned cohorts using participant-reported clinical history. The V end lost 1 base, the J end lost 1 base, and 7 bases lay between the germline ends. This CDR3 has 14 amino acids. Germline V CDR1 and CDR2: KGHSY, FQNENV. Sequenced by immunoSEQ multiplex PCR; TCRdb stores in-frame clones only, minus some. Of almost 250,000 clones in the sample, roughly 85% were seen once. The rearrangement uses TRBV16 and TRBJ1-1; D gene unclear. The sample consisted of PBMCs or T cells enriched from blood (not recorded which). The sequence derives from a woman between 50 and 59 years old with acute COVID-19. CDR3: CASSQLFRNTEAFF. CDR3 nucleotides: TGTGCCAGCAGCCAATTATTTAGGAACACTGAAGCTTTCTTT.